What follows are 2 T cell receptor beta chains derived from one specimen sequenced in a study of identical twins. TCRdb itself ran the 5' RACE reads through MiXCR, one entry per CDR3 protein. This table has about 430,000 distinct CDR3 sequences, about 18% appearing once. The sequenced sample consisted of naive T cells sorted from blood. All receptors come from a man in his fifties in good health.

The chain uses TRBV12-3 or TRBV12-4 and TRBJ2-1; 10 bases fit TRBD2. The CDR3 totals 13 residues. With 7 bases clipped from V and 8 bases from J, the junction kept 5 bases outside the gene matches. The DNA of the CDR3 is TGTGCCAGCAATAGCGGGGGGAACCATGAGCAGTTCTTC. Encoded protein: CASNSGGNHEQFF.

In DNA form, the CDR3 reads TGTGCCAGCAGCGCAAAAATCGGGACTAGGGACACAGATACGCAGTATTTT. Amino acids: CASSAKIGTRDTDTQYF. The chain recombines TRBV7-9 with TRBJ2-3; TRBD2 matches at 8 bases. CDR1 is SEHNR, CDR2 FQNEAQ, per germline (reference sequence). There are 17 residues in the CDR3. J lost 2 bases, V lost 5 bases, and 12 bases had no gene match.